Listed here is a single T cell receptor (beta chain). V gave up 2 bases and J gave up 3 bases, with 21 bases separating them. Germline V gene lookup returns CDR1 SGDLS and CDR2 YYNGEE. The CDR3 spans 17 residues. This entry comes from a study of blood T cell repertoires in COVID-19. On the study more broadly: From the United States, Italy and Spain came samples of acute and convalescent COVID-19. T cells, B-cell-depleted T cells, or PBMCs provided the cDNA or gDNA that served as material.

Under the authors' procedure: Quantification of nucleated cells was approximated via reference gene primer amplification. The table came from immunoSEQ multiplex PCR; TCRdb's copy has only in-frame clones and leaves some out. Clone size and the V and J calls come from that table; the DNA yielded D and trimming. The sample yields roughly 350,000 clones, approximately 81% seen once. Material: peripheral blood. The chain carries TRBV9 and TRBJ2-7, with D maybe TRBD1 (5 bases). The clonotype originates from a woman in her late teens or twenties with acute or convalescent COVID-19. The CDR3 bases are TGTGCCAGCAGCGTTAACCCCCTCCAGGACACAGGCTACGAGCAGTACTTC. This codes for CASSVNPLQDTGYEQYF.